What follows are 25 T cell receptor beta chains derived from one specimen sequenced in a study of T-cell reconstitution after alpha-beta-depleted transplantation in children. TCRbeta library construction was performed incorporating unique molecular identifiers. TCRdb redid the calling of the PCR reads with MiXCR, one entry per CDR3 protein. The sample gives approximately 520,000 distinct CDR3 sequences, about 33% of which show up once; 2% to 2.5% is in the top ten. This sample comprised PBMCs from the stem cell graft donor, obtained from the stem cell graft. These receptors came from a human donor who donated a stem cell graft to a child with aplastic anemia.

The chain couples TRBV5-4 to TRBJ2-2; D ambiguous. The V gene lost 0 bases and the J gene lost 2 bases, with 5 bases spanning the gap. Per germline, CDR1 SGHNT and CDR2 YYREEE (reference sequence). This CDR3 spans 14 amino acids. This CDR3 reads CASSLDFNTGELFF. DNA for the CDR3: TGTGCCAGCAGCTTGGACTTTAACACCGGGGAGCTGTTTTTT.

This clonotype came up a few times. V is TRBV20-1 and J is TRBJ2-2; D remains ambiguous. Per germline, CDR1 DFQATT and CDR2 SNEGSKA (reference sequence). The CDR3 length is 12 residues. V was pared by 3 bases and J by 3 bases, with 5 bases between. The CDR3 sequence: CSASRYTGELFF. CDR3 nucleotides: TGCAGTGCTAGTCGTTACACCGGGGAGCTGTTTTTT.

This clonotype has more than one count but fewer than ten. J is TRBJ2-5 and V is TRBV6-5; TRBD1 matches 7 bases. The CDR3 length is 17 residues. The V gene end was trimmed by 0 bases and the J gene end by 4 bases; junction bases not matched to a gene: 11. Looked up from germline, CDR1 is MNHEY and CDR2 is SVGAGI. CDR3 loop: CASSYSGTGVLRETQYF. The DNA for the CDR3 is TGTGCCAGCAGTTACTCGGGAACAGGGGTATTGCGAGAGACCCAGTACTTC.

The CDR3 DNA reads as TGTGCCAGCAGCCTAAACAGGGGGCTAACCGGGGAGCTGTTTTTT. Protein: CASSLNRGLTGELFF. J is TRBJ2-2 and V is TRBV7-8; 9 bases are a match to TRBD1. Germline V gene data show CDR1 as SGHVS and CDR2 as FQNEAQ. The junction had 6 bases not matched to a gene; V was cut back by 5 bases and J by 5 bases. The CDR3 runs to 15 residues.

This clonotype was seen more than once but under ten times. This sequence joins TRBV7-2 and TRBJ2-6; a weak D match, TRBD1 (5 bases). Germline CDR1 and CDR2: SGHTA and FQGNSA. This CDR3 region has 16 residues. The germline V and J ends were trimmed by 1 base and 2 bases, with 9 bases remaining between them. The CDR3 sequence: CASSLVGAAGANVLTF. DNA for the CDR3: TGTGCCAGCAGCTTAGTAGGGGCAGCTGGGGCCAACGTCCTGACTTTC. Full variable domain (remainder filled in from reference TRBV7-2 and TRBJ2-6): GAGVSQSPSNKVTEKGKDVELRCDPISGHTALYWYRQSLGQGLEFLIYFQGNSAPDKSGLPSDRFSAERTGGSVSTLTIQRTQQEDSAVYLCASSLVGAAGANVLTFGAGSRLTVL.

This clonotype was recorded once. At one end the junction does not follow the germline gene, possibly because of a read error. Written as DNA, the CDR3 is TGTGCCACCTCACCACGGGAGGCAAGCTCAACTAATGAAAAACTGTTTTTT. Protein product: CATSPREASSTNEKLFF. V gene TRBV18 combines with J gene TRBJ1-4; no clear D gene. CDR3 length equals 17 residues. From germline, CDR1 is KGHSH and CDR2 LQKENI. Full variable domain (rest looked up from reference TRBV18 and TRBJ1-4): NAGVMQNPRHLVRRRGQEARLRCSPMKGHSHVYWYRQLPEEGLKFMVYLQKENIIDESGMPKERFSAEFPKEGPSILRIQQVVRGDSAAYFCATSPREASSTNEKLFFGSGTQLSVL.

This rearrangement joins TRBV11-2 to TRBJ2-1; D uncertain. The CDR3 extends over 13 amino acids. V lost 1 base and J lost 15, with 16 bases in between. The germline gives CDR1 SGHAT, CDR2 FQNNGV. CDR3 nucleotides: TGTGCCAGCAGCTTAGCTGGCGCAACACCGGGGTTCTTC. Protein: CASSLAGATPGFF.

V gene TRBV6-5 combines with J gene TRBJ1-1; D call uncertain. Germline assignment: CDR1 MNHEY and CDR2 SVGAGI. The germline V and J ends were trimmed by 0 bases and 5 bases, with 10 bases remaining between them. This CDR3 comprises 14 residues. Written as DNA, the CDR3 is TGTGCCAGCAGTTACTCTTGGGGTAATACTGAAGCTTTCTTT. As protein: CASSYSWGNTEAFF.

DNA of the CDR3: TGTGCCAGCAGTGACGGCCTCGCTGGGGATGAGCAGTTCTTC. It is translated as CASSDGLAGDEQFF. The chain links TRBV6-4 to TRBJ2-1, with D uncertain. The V end lost 2 bases, the J end lost 8 bases, and 13 bases lay between the germline ends. This CDR3 contains 14 residues. Germline lookup yields CDR1 MRHNA and CDR2 SNTAGT.

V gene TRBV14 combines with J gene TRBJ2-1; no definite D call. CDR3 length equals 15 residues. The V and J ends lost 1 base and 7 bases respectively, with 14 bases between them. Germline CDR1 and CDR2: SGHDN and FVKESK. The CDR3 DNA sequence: TGTGCCAGCAGCCAAGGGTACAGCAAAGGGAATGAGCAGTTCTTC. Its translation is CASSQGYSKGNEQFF.

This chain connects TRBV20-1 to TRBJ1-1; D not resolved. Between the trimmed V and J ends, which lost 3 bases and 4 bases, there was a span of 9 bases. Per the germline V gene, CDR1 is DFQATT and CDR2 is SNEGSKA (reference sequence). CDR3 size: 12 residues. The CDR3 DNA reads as TGCAGTGCTAGTTCCATGACCACTGAAGCTTTCTTT. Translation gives CSASSMTTEAFF.

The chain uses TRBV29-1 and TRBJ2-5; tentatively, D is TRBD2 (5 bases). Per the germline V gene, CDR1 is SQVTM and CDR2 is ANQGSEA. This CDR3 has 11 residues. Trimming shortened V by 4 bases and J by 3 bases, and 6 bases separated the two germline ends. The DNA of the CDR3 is TGCAGCGTTGGGGGAGAAGAGACCCAGTACTTC. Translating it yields CSVGGEETQYF. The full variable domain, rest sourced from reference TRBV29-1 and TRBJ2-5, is SAVISQKPSRDICQRGTSLTIQCQVDSQVTMMFWYRQQPGQSLTLIATANQGSEATYESGFVIDKFPISRPNLTFSTLTVSNMSPEDSSIYLCSVGGEETQYFGPGTRLLVL.

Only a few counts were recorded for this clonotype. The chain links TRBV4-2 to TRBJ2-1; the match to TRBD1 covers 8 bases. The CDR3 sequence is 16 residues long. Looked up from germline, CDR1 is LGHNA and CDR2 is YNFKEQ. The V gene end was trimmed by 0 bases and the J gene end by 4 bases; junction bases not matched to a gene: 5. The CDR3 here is CASSQDSDRGYNEQFF. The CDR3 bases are TGTGCCAGCAGCCAAGATAGTGACAGGGGATACAATGAGCAGTTCTTC.

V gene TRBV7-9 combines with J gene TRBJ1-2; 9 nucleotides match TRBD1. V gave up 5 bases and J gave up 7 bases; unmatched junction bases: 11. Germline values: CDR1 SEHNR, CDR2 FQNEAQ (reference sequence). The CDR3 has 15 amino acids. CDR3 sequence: CASSTDSDRGGGYTF. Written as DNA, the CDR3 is TGTGCCAGCAGCACCGACTCGGACAGGGGAGGTGGCTACACCTTC. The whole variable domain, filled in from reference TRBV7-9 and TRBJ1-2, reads DTGVSQNPRHKITKRGQNVTFRCDPISEHNRLYWYRQTLGQGPEFLTYFQNEAQLEKSRLLSDRFSAERPKGSFSTLEIQRTEQGDSAMYLCASSTDSDRGGGYTFGSGTRLTVV.

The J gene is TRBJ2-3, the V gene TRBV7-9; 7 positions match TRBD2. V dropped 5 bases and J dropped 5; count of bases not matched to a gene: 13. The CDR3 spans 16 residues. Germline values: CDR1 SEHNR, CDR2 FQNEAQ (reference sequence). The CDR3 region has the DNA TGTGCCAGCAGCCGTCTGGCGGGAGAGCTAGAAGATACGCAGTATTTT. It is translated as CASSRLAGELEDTQYF.

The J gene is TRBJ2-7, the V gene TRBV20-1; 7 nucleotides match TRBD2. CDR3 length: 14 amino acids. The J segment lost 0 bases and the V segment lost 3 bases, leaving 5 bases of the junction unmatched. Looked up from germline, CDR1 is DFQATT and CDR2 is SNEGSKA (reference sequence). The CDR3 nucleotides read TGCAGTGCTAGGAACCAGCGGGACTCCTACGAGCAGTACTTC. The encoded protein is CSARNQRDSYEQYF.

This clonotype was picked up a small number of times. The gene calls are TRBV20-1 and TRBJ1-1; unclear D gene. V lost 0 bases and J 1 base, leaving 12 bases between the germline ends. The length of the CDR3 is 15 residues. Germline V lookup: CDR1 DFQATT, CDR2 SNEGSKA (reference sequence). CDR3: CSARDRGLGNTEAFF. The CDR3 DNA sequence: TGCAGTGCTAGAGATCGAGGCCTGGGGAACACTGAAGCTTTCTTT.

CDR3 loop: CATSQTPGQGPYEQYF. The CDR3 DNA sequence: TGTGCCACCAGCCAAACACCGGGACAGGGTCCCTACGAGCAGTACTTC. The genes are TRBV24-1 and TRBJ2-7; TRBD1 agrees at 9 bases. CDR1 is KGHDR and CDR2 is SFDVKD in the germline V gene. V trimming: 7 bases; J trimming: 2 bases; junction bases outside the gene matches: 11. CDR3 length equals 16 residues.

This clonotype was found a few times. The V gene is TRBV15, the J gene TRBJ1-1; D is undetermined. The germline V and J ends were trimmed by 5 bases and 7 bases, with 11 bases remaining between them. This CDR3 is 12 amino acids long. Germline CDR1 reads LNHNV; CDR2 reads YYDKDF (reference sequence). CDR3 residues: CATSPWADEAFF. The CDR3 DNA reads TGTGCCACCAGCCCCTGGGCGGATGAAGCTTTCTTT.

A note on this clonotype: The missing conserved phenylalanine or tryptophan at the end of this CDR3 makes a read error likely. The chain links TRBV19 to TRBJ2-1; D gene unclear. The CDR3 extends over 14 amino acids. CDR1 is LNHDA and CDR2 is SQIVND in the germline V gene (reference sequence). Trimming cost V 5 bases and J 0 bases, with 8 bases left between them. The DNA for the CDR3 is TGTGCCAGTAGTGAAATTAGCTCCTACAATGAGCAGTTCTTA. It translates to CASSEISSYNEQFL.

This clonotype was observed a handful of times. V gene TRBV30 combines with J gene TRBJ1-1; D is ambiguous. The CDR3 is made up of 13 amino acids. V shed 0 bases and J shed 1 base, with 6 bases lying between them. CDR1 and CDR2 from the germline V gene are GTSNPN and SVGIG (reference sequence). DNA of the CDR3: TGTGCCTGGAGTGTACAGACGAACACTGAAGCTTTCTTT. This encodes CAWSVQTNTEAFF.

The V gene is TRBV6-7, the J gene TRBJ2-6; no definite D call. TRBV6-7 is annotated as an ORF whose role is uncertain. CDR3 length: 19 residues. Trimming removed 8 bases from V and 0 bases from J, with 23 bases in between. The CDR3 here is CASCFQQGSYSSGANVLTF. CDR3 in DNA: TGTGCCAGCTGTTTTCAGCAAGGCAGCTATTCCTCTGGGGCCAACGTCCTGACTTTC.

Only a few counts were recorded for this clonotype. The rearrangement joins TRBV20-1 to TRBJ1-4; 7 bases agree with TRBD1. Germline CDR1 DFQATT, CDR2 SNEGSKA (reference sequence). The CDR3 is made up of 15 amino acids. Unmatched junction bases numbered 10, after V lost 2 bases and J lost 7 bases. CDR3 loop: CSARSLGTDPEKLFF. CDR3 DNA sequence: TGCAGTGCTAGATCTTTGGGGACAGACCCTGAAAAACTGTTTTTT.

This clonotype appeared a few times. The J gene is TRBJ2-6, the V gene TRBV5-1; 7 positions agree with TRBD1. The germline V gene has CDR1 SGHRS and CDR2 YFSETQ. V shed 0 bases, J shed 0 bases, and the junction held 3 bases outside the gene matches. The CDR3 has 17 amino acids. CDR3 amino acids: CASSLGQGLSGANVLTF. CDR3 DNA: TGCGCCAGCAGCTTGGGACAGGGCCTCTCTGGGGCCAACGTCCTGACTTTC.

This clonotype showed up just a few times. CDR3 DNA sequence: TGCAGCGTTGAAGAAAGTCGAGCGGGACTCCAGAGGATTGAGCAGTTCTTC. Its translation: CSVEESRAGLQRIEQFF. V and J are TRBV29-1 and TRBJ2-1; 7 bases line up with TRBD2. Germline values: CDR1 SQVTM, CDR2 ANQGSEA. This CDR3 has 17 amino acids. V was clipped by 0 bases and J by 9 bases; unmatched bases: 17.